The clone carrying this T cell receptor beta chain was counted between two and nine times. Profiled with immunoSEQ multiplex PCR; TCRdb holds only in-frame clones, not every one. Of some 140,000 clones detected, 80% to 90% appear once; the ten largest clones hold around 5.9%. This entry belongs to a study of cytomegalovirus exposure and HLA in healthy donors. Deletions cut 5 bases from V and 3 bases from J, with 20 bases between. The CDR3 has 17 amino acids. CDR1 is SEHNR and CDR2 is FQNEAQ in the germline V gene (reference sequence). The J gene is TRBJ2-1, the V gene TRBV7-9; D possibly corresponds to TRBD2 (6 bases). The sequence was collected from a woman in her 30s in good health and CMV-seropositive. Sequenced: PBMCs. The CDR3 DNA reads as TGTGCCAGCAGCGGGATTCTTCGAGTAGCGGACTACAATGAGCAGTTCTTC. It translates to CASSGILRVADYNEQFF.